This T cell receptor (beta chain) appears in the sequencing data of a study of cytomegalovirus exposure and HLA in healthy donors. The study ran its PCR with 60 Vbeta and 13 Jbeta primers. Sequencing was performed with immunoSEQ multiplex PCR; in TCRdb, only in-frame clones are kept and a portion is missing. The sample features roughly 79,000 clones, with around 4.4% in its top ten. Germline CDR1 reads MNHNS; CDR2 reads SASEGT. Trimming removed 0 bases from V and 3 bases from J, with 5 bases in between. CDR3 size: 13 residues. V usage is TRBV6-1 and J usage is TRBJ1-2; no firm D call. The clonotype comes from a man aged 30-40 years in good health and CMV-seronegative. The sequencing input was PBMCs. This CDR3 is CASSEAGYYGYTF. CDR3 nucleotide sequence: TGTGCCAGCAGTGAAGCGGGCTACTATGGCTACACCTTC.